This TCR beta chain is drawn from a study of shared clonotypes between healthy human individuals. Method: immunoSEQ multiplex PCR; TCRdb's copy keeps in-frame clones and lacks some. Here the sample spans some 680,000 clones, around three quarters being singletons. The CDR3 length is 15 residues. The ends lost 3 bases at V and 5 bases at J; junction bases unmatched: 9. CDR1 is GTSNPN, CDR2 SVGIG, per germline (reference sequence). What was sequenced was memory CD4+ T cells sorted from blood. Subset indicated: CD45RA-negative fraction. This TCR was sampled from a woman younger than 45 in good health. The V call is TRBV30, the J call TRBJ1-5, with 8 positions matching TRBD1. CDR3 nucleotides: TGTGCCTGGAGGACTGTGGGACAGGACCATCAGCCCCAGCATTTT. This gives the protein CAWRTVGQDHQPQHF.